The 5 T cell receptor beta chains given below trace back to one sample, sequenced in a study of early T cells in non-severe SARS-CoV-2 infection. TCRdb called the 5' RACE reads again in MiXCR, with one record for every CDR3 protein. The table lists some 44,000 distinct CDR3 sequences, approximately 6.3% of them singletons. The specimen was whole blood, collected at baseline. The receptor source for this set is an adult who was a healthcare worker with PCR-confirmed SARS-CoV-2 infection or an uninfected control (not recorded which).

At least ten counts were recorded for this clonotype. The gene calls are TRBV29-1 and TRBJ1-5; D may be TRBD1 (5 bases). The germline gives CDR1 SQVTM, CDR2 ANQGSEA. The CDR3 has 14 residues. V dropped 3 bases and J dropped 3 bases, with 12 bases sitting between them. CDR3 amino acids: CSVDGQGPNQPQHF. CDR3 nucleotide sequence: TGCAGCGTTGACGGCCAGGGCCCCAATCAGCCCCAGCATTTT.

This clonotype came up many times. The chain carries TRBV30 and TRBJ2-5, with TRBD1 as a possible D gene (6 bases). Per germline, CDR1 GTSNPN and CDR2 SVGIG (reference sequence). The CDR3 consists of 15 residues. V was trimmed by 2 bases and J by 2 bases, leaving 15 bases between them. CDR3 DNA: TGTGCCTGGAGTCGTTTTGACAGGAGGCAAGAGACCCAGTACTTC. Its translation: CAWSRFDRRQETQYF. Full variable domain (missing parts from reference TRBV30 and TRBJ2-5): SQTIHQWPATLVQPVGSPLSLECTVEGTSNPNLYWYRQAAGRGLQLLFYSVGIGQISSEVPQNLSASRPQDRQFILSSKKLLLSDSGFYLCAWSRFDRRQETQYFGPGTRLLVL.

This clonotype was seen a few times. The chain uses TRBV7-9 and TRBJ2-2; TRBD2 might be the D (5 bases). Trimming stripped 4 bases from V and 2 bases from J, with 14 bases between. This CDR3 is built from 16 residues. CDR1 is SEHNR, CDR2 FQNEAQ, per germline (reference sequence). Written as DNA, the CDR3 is TGTGCCAGCAGCTCCCTGCCGGAGGTCAACACCGGGGAGCTGTTTTTT. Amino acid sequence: CASSSLPEVNTGELFF. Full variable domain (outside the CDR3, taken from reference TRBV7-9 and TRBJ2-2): DTGVSQNPRHKITKRGQNVTFRCDPISEHNRLYWYRQTLGQGPEFLTYFQNEAQLEKSRLLSDRFSAERPKGSFSTLEIQRTEQGDSAMYLCASSSLPEVNTGELFFGEGSRLTVL.

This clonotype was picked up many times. CDR3 sequence (DNA): TGTGCCAGCAAATTCACCCTCAGGGGGGGCGCGGAGACCCAGTACTTC. Translating gives CASKFTLRGGAETQYF. The chain employs TRBV7-2 and TRBJ2-5, with D perhaps TRBD1 or TRBD2 (7 bases each). Germline V gives CDR1 SGHTA, CDR2 FQGNSA. Trimming stripped 7 bases from V and 5 bases from J, with 23 bases between. The CDR3 runs to 16 residues.

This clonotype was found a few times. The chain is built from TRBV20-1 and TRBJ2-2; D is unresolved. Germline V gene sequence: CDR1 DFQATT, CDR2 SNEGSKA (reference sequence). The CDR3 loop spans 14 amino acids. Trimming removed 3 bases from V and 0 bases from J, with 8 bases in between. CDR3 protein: CSASSQANTGELFF. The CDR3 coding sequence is TGCAGTGCTAGCTCCCAGGCGAACACCGGGGAGCTGTTTTTT.